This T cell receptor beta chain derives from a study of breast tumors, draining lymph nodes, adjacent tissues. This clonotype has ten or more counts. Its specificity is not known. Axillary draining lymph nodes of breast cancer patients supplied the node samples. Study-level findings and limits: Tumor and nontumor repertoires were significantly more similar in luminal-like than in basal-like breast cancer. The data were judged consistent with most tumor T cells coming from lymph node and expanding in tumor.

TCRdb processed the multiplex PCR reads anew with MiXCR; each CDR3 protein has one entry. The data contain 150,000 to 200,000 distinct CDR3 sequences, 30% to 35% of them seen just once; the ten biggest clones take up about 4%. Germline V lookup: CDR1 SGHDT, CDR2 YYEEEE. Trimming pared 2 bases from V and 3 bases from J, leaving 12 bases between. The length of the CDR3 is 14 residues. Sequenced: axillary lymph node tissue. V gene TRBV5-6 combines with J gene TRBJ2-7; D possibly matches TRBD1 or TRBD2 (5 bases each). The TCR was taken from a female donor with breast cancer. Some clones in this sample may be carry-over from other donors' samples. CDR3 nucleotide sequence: TGTGCCAGCAGCTTTTGGGGGTCCTACTACGAGCAGTACTTC. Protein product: CASSFWGSYYEQYF.